These 21 T cell receptor beta chains were sequenced from one sample in a study of patients and donors after allogeneic stem cell transplantation. TCRdb processed the RT-PCR reads anew with MiXCR; each CDR3 protein has one entry. The sample lists approximately 140,000 distinct CDR3 sequences; about a third were seen once. Sequencing was performed on blood, either unsorted or a sorted T cell fraction (not recorded which). The receptors originated from a human donor who was either an allogeneic HSCT recipient or a stem cell or donor lymphocyte infusion donor (not recorded which). It is not recorded whose cells these are; they may come from a transplant donor.

This clonotype was picked up a small number of times. V gene TRBV4-2 combines with J gene TRBJ1-2, with D tentatively TRBD1 (5 bases). V was clipped by 4 bases and J by 5 bases, with 11 bases between them. Per germline, CDR1 LGHNA and CDR2 YNFKEQ. The CDR3 length is 13 residues. In nucleotides, the CDR3 is TGTGCCAGCAGCCCCCAGACAGTTTATGGCTACACCTTC. This translates into CASSPQTVYGYTF.

This chain links TRBV6-5 with TRBJ1-1; D is unresolved. The germline V gene has CDR1 MNHEY and CDR2 SVGAGI. V was cut by 4 bases and J by 4 bases, with 10 bases left in between. The CDR3 length is 13 residues. This CDR3 is CASSFRIGTEAFF. For the CDR3, the DNA is TGTGCCAGCAGTTTCCGAATAGGCACTGAAGCTTTCTTT.

This rearrangement joins TRBV7-9 to TRBJ1-2, with 8 bases identical to TRBD1. The CDR3 is 16 residues long. Losses at the gene ends were 5 bases for V and 5 bases for J; bases not matched to a gene: 13. Germline V lookup: CDR1 SEHNR, CDR2 FQNEAQ (reference sequence). CDR3: CASSDIIGQGEYGYTF. Here the CDR3 DNA reads TGTGCCAGCAGCGACATTATCGGACAGGGAGAATATGGCTACACCTTC.

The chain is built from TRBV12-3 or TRBV12-4 and TRBJ1-6; possibly TRBD1 for D (6 bases). Between the trimmed V and J ends, which lost 5 bases and 8 bases, there was a span of 16 bases. CDR3 length equals 15 residues. This CDR3 reads CASSVRDIGDSPLHF. In nucleotides, the CDR3 is TGTGCCAGCAGTGTCCGGGACATCGGAGATTCACCCCTCCACTTT.

J is TRBJ1-4 and V is TRBV5-1, with D unresolved. V was pared by 4 bases and J by 7 bases, with 17 bases between. The CDR3 sequence is 15 residues long. Germline-derived CDR1 and CDR2 are SGHRS and YFSETQ. The DNA of the CDR3 is TGCGCCAGCAGCCCGGACGGGTTCATGGGTGAAAAACTGTTTTTT. Its translation: CASSPDGFMGEKLFF. Full variable domain (missing parts from reference TRBV5-1 and TRBJ1-4): KAGVTQTPRYLIKTRGQQVTLSCSPISGHRSVSWYQQTPGQGLQFLFEYFSETQRNKGNFPGRFSGRQFSNSRSEMNVSTLELGDSALYLCASSPDGFMGEKLFFGSGTQLSVL.

The genes are TRBV12-3 or TRBV12-4 and TRBJ2-3; no clear D. Trimming took 5 bases from V and 4 from J, leaving 7 bases between them. The length of the CDR3 is 12 residues. CDR3 bases: TGTGCCAGCAGTCGGACCGCAGATACGCAGTATTTT. It encodes CASSRTADTQYF.

The table lists this clonotype with a few counts. The CDR3 region has the DNA TGCGCCAGCAGCTTGGGGACAGCCTCATCCGAGCAGTACGTC. As protein: CASSLGTASSEQYV. The chain joins TRBV5-1 to TRBJ2-7; a possible D gene is TRBD1 (6 bases). V lost 0 bases, J lost 6 bases, and 13 bases lay in between. This CDR3 region has 14 residues. Germline V gene lookup returns CDR1 SGHRS and CDR2 YFSETQ.

This clonotype occurred a few times. The rearrangement uses TRBV5-5 and TRBJ1-2; D gene uncertain. With 4 bases removed from V and 4 bases from J, the gap between germline ends came to 14 bases. This CDR3 region has 14 residues. The germline V gene encodes CDR1 SGHKS and CDR2 YYEKEE (reference sequence). The CDR3 loop is CASSLFSLRYGYTF. The CDR3, as DNA: TGTGCCAGCAGCCTATTTTCTTTGCGCTATGGCTACACCTTC.

V is TRBV2 and J is TRBJ1-1; the D gene is possibly TRBD1 (5 bases). The germline V gene encodes CDR1 SNHLY and CDR2 FYNNEI. The CDR3 runs to 11 residues. Trimming pared 6 bases from V and 10 bases from J, leaving 12 bases between. The CDR3 here is CASRGVPPAFF. Written as DNA, the CDR3 is TGTGCCAGCAGGGGGGTCCCTCCAGCTTTCTTT. Full variable domain (rest looked up from reference TRBV2 and TRBJ1-1): EPEVTQTPSHQVTQMGQEVILRCVPISNHLYFYWYRQILGQKVEFLVSFYNNEISEKSEIFDDQFSVERPDGSNFTLKIRSTKLEDSAMYFCASRGVPPAFFGQGTRLTVV.

The chain uses TRBV27 and TRBJ2-3, with 8 bases aligning to TRBD2. The CDR3 extends over 14 amino acids. After removal of 8 bases from V and 5 bases from J, the junction contained 9 bases not matched to a gene. CDR1 and CDR2 from the germline V gene are MNHEY and SMNVEV (reference sequence). The CDR3 spells CASGLASRGDTQYF. DNA for the CDR3: TGTGCCAGCGGACTAGCCAGTCGGGGAGATACGCAGTATTTT.

This chain uses TRBV7-3 with TRBJ2-3; 9 bases fit TRBD2. The CDR3 has 16 residues. CDR1 is SGHTA and CDR2 is FQGTGA in the germline V gene. V was pared by 0 bases and J by 7 bases, with 8 bases of the junction left unmatched. The CDR3 DNA is TGTGCCAGCAGCTTAACGAGGGGACTAGCTTTCCATACGCAGTATTTT. This translates into CASSLTRGLAFHTQYF.

This sequence joins TRBV9 and TRBJ2-2; D not resolved. Trimming stripped 0 bases from V and 6 bases from J, with 18 bases between. Per the germline V gene, CDR1 is SGDLS and CDR2 is YYNGEE. The CDR3 extends over 17 amino acids. This CDR3 reads CASSVATPPSSSGELFF. The CDR3 bases are TGTGCCAGCAGCGTAGCTACCCCTCCTTCCTCATCCGGGGAGCTGTTTTTT.

The chain has TRBV20-1 and TRBJ1-2; D is unresolved. V shed 5 bases and J shed 4 bases, with 8 bases lying between them. Germline V gene data show CDR1 as DFQATT and CDR2 as SNEGSKA (reference sequence). The CDR3 has 11 residues. In nucleotides, the CDR3 is TGCAGTGCTCCCGGACCCTATGGCTACACCTTC. Protein: CSAPGPYGYTF.

The chain carries TRBV24-1 and TRBJ2-3, with D perhaps TRBD2 (5 bases). CDR3 length: 13 residues. Germline CDR1 and CDR2: KGHDR and SFDVKD. Trimming shortened V by 1 base and J by 6 bases, and 7 bases separated the two germline ends. The CDR3 protein is CATSDFQRDTQYF. CDR3 sequence (DNA): TGTGCCACCAGTGATTTCCAGCGGGATACGCAGTATTTT.

This clonotype came up once. The V and J genes are TRBV11-2 and TRBJ1-1; D might be TRBD1 (6 bases). The germline V gene has CDR1 SGHAT and CDR2 FQNNGV. The length of the CDR3 is 12 residues. V was clipped by 3 bases and J by 7 bases, with 9 bases between them. This chain's CDR3 is CASSFQGIEAFF. The CDR3 DNA sequence: TGTGCCAGCAGCTTTCAGGGGATTGAAGCTTTCTTT.

The rearrangement uses TRBV4-3 and TRBJ2-3; unclear D gene. The CDR3 is made up of 14 amino acids. Germline CDR1 and CDR2: LGHNA and YSLEER. V lost 0 bases to trimming and J lost 2 bases, with 6 bases between them. This CDR3 is CASSQEVATDTQYF. The DNA of the CDR3 is TGCGCCAGCAGCCAAGAAGTGGCCACAGATACGCAGTATTTT.

The chain joins TRBV7-3 to TRBJ1-5; maybe TRBD1 (6 bases). V was pared by 5 bases and J by 2 bases, with 16 bases between. Germline assignment: CDR1 SGHTA and CDR2 FQGTGA. The CDR3 is made up of 16 amino acids. The CDR3 bases are TGTGCCAGCAGCCGGCAGGGGCCGTACCGCAATCAGCCCCAGCATTTT. Translation gives CASSRQGPYRNQPQHF.

This clonotype has only a few counts. The chain has TRBV20-1 and TRBJ2-2; TRBD1 is a possible D gene (5 bases). This CDR3 region has 13 residues. Germline CDR1 is DFQATT and CDR2 is SNEGSKA (reference sequence). With 5 bases removed from V and 6 bases from J, the gap between germline ends came to 13 bases. The CDR3 here is CSAPRTGPGELFF. DNA for the CDR3: TGCAGTGCTCCGCGCACAGGACCCGGGGAGCTGTTTTTT.

The V call is TRBV28, the J call TRBJ2-2; D gene ambiguous. Trimming took 4 bases from V and 6 from J, leaving 3 bases between them. The germline gives CDR1 MDHEN, CDR2 SYDVKM. The CDR3 consists of 11 residues. CDR3: CASSSAGELFF. CDR3 DNA sequence: TGTGCCAGCAGTTCTGCCGGGGAGCTGTTTTTT. Filled out from reference TRBV28 and TRBJ2-2, the complete variable domain reads DVKVTQSSRYLVKRTGEKVFLECVQDMDHENMFWYRQDPGLGLRLIYFSYDVKMKEKGDIPEGYSVSREKKERFSLILESASTNQTSMYLCASSSAGELFFGEGSRLTVL.

V is TRBV6-2 or TRBV6-3 and J is TRBJ1-1; no clear D gene. Germline assignment: CDR1 MNHEY and CDR2 SVGEGT. Trimming cost V 6 bases and J 1 base, with 15 bases left between them. This CDR3 has 15 residues. CDR3 sequence (DNA): TGTGCCAGCAGCCCGGTACAGTACGCGAACACTGAAGCTTTCTTT. Protein sequence: CASSPVQYANTEAFF.

This clonotype showed up many times. The rearrangement links TRBV20-1 to TRBJ1-4, with D uncertain. The CDR3 spans 14 residues. Germline loops: CDR1 DFQATT, CDR2 SNEGSKA (reference sequence). V lost 3 bases and J lost 5, with 13 bases in between. The CDR3 loop is CSARPDGWNEKLFF. Here the CDR3 DNA reads TGCAGTGCTAGGCCGGACGGTTGGAATGAAAAACTGTTTTTT.